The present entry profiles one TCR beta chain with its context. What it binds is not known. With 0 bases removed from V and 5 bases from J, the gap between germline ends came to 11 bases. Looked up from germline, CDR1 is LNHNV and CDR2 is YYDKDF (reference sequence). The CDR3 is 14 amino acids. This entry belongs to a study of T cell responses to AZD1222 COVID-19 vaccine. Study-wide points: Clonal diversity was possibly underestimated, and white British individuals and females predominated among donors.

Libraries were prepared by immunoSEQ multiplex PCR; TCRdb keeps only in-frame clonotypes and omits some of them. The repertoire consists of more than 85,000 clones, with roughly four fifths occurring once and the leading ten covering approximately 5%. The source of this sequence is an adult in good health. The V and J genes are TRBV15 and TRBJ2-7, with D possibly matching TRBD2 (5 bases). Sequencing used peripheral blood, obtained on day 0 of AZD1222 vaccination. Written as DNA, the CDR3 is TGTGCCACCAGCAGAGATCGTGGGGAGCACGAGCAGTACTTC. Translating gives CATSRDRGEHEQYF.